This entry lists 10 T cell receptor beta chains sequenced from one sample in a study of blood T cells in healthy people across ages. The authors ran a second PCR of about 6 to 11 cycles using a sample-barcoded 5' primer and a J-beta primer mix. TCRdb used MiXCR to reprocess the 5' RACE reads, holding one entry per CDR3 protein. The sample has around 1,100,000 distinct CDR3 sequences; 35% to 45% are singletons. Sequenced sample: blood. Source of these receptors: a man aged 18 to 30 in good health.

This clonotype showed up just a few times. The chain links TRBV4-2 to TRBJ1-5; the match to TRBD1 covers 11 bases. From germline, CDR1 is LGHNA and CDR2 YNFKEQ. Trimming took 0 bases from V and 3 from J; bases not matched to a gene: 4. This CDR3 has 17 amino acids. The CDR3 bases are TGTGCCAGCAGCCAAGACGGGACAGGGGGGCCCAATCAGCCCCAGCATTTT. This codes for CASSQDGTGGPNQPQHF.

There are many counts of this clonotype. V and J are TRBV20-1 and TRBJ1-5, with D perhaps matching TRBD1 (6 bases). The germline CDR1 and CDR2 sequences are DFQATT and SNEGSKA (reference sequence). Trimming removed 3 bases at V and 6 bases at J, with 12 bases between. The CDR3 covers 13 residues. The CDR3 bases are TGCAGTGCTAGGGGAGGGGGTGGTCAGCCCCAGCATTTT. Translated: CSARGGGGQPQHF.

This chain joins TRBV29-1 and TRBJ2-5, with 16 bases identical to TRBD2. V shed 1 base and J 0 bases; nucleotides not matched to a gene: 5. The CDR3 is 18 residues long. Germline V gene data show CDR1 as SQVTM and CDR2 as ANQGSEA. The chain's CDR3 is CSVEGGLAGGEYQETQYF. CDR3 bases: TGCAGCGTTGAAGGGGGACTAGCGGGGGGGGAGTACCAAGAGACCCAGTACTTC.

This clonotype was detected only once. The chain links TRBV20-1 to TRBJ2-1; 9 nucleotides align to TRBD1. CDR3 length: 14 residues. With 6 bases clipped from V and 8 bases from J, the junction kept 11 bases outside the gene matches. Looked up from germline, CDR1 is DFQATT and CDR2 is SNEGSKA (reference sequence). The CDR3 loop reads CSANHRGRWYEQFF. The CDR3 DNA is TGCAGTGCGAATCACAGGGGGCGCTGGTATGAGCAGTTCTTC.

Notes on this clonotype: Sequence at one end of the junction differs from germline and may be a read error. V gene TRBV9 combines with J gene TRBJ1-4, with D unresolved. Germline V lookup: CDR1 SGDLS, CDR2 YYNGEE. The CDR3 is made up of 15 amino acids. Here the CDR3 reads CASSVAGSSREKLFF. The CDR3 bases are TGTGCCAGCAGTGTAGCGGGCTCCTCGCGGGAAAAACTGTTTTTT. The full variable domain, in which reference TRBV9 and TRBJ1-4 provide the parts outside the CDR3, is DSGVTQTPKHLITATGQRVTLRCSPRSGDLSVYWYQQSLDQGLQFLIQYYNGEERAKGNILERFSAQQFPDLHSELNLSSLELGDSALYFCASSVAGSSREKLFFGSGTQLSVL.

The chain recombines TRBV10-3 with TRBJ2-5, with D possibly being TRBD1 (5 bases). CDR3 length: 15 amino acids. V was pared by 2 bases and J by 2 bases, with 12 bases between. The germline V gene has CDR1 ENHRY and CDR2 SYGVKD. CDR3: CAISETTGIQETQYF. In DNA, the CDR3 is TGTGCCATCAGTGAGACTACAGGTATACAAGAGACCCAGTACTTC.

The CDR3 here is CASSLGGSGATQYF. The CDR3 DNA reads TGTGCCAGCAGTTTAGGTGGGTCCGGGGCTACGCAGTATTTT. The chain carries TRBV28 and TRBJ2-3; D tentatively fits TRBD1 or TRBD2 (5 bases each). The CDR3 length is 14 residues. V was trimmed by 2 bases and J by 8 bases, leaving 14 bases between them. Per the germline V gene, CDR1 is MDHEN and CDR2 is SYDVKM.

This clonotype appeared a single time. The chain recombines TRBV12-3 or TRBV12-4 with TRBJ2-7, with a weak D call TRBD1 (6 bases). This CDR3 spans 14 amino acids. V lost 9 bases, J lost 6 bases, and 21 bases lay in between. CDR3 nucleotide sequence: TGTGCCAGTAGTCTCCGGACAGCAGCGGCCGAGCAGTACTTC. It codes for CASSLRTAAAEQYF.

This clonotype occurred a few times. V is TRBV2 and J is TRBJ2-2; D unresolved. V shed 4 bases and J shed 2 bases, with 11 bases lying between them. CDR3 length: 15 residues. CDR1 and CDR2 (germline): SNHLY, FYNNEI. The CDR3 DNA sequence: TGTGCCAGCAGTGTTCGGTACAGTAACACCGGGGAGCTGTTTTTT. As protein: CASSVRYSNTGELFF.

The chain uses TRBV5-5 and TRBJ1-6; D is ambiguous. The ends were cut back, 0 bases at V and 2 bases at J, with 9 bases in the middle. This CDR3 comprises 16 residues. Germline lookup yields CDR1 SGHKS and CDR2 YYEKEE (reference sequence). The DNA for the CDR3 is TGTGCCAGCAGCTTGGAAACAACCCCCTATAATTCACCCCTCCACTTT. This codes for CASSLETTPYNSPLHF.